Below are 20 T cell receptor beta chains sequenced from a single sample in a study of OX40 agonist ivuxolimab in advanced cancers. The repertoire was sequenced with immunoSEQ multiplex PCR; TCRdb's copy has only in-frame clones and lacks some. The table lists tens of thousands of clones, 90% to 95% of them singletons, with 14% in the top ten. Sequenced material: CD4+ or CD8+ T cells sorted from blood, taken in a trial of the OX40 agonist ivuxolimab. The receptors come from an adult with an advanced solid tumor such as melanoma, head and neck, liver or kidney cancer.

V is TRBV11-1 and J is TRBJ1-3; 8 bases fit TRBD1. V was pared by 6 bases and J by 0 bases, with 10 bases of the junction left unmatched. Germline loops: CDR1 SGHAT, CDR2 FQDESV (reference sequence). The CDR3 length is 17 residues. CDR3 nucleotides: TGTGCCAGCAGAGAAGACCGGGACAGGTTCTCTGGAAACACCATATATTTT. This codes for CASREDRDRFSGNTIYF.

This sequence joins TRBV2 and TRBJ2-3; tentatively, D is TRBD1 or TRBD2 (6 bases each). The CDR3 is made up of 16 amino acids. V gave up 6 bases and J gave up 5 bases, with 21 bases separating them. In germline, CDR1 is SNHLY, CDR2 FYNNEI. This CDR3 is CASRSVGGPQRDTQYF. CDR3 DNA sequence: TGTGCCAGCAGGTCGGTCGGGGGCCCACAAAGAGATACGCAGTATTTT.

J is TRBJ2-2 and V is TRBV13, with 11 bases lining up with TRBD2. Unmatched junction bases numbered 7, after V lost 5 bases and J lost 5 bases. Germline V CDR1 and CDR2: PRHDT, FYEKMQ (reference sequence). The CDR3 spans 16 residues. CDR3 in DNA: TGTGCCAGCAGCCCCCCACTAGCGGGAGTTACCGGGGAGCTGTTTTTT. It translates to CASSPPLAGVTGELFF.

The chain recombines TRBV19 with TRBJ1-1; D remains unclear. V was pared by 1 base and J by 5 bases, with 8 bases between. The CDR3 is made up of 13 amino acids. Germline values: CDR1 LNHDA, CDR2 SQIVND (reference sequence). The CDR3 here is CASSIGIRTEAFF. The CDR3 coding sequence is TGTGCCAGTAGTATAGGGATCCGGACTGAAGCTTTCTTT.

The rearrangement joins TRBV7-3 to TRBJ2-3; a weak D match, TRBD1 (6 bases). Germline V gene sequence: CDR1 SGHTA, CDR2 FQGTGA. V dropped 5 bases and J dropped 0 bases, with 12 bases sitting between them. The CDR3 length is 15 residues. DNA of the CDR3: TGTGCCAGCAGCGTAGGACAGCTAAGCACAGATACGCAGTATTTT. Protein product: CASSVGQLSTDTQYF. Variable domain in full (rest from reference TRBV7-3 and TRBJ2-3): GAGVSQTPSNKVTEKGKYVELRCDPISGHTALYWYRQSLGQGPEFLIYFQGTGAADDSGLPNDRFFAVRPEGSVSTLKIQRTERGDSAVYLCASSVGQLSTDTQYFGPGTRLTVL.

The chain joins TRBV19 to TRBJ1-2; no clear D. Deletions cut 3 bases from V and 6 bases from J, with 8 bases between. Germline loops: CDR1 LNHDA, CDR2 SQIVND (reference sequence). CDR3 length: 12 amino acids. CDR3 DNA sequence: TGTGCCAGTAGTATTATCGGGGATGGCTACACCTTC. Translating it yields CASSIIGDGYTF.

The table lists this clone with a count of one. CDR3 in amino acids: CASSTDVTSYNEQFF. The CDR3 DNA reads as TGTGCCAGCAGCACCGACGTGACCTCCTACAATGAGCAGTTCTTC. The V call is TRBV7-9, the J call TRBJ2-1, with D hard to call. From germline, CDR1 is SEHNR and CDR2 FQNEAQ (reference sequence). Trimming removed 5 bases at V and 0 bases at J, with 11 bases between. CDR3 size: 15 residues.

This chain joins TRBV7-8 and TRBJ1-1; possible D gene TRBD1, 5 bases. V lost 5 bases to trimming and J lost 6 bases, with 13 bases between them. This CDR3 comprises 13 residues. CDR1 is SGHVS and CDR2 is FQNEAQ in the germline V gene. The CDR3 DNA reads as TGTGCCAGCAGCGTTGGGGGGGGACCTGAAGCTTTCTTT. Translated: CASSVGGGPEAFF. Full variable domain (remainder filled in from reference TRBV7-8 and TRBJ1-1): GAGVSQSPRYKVAKRGQDVALRCDPISGHVSLFWYQQALGQGPEFLTYFQNEAQLDKSGLPSDRFFAERPEGSVSTLKIQRTQQEDSAVYLCASSVGGGPEAFFGQGTRLTVV.

CDR3 nucleotides: TGTGCCAGCAGCTTAGGGACAACCAACTATGGCTACACCTTC. Its protein is CASSLGTTNYGYTF. The chain recombines TRBV7-2 with TRBJ1-2, with D perhaps matching TRBD1 (5 bases). The CDR3 sequence is 14 residues long. Germline-derived CDR1 and CDR2 are SGHTA and FQGNSA. Trimming took off 1 base at V and 2 bases at J, with 8 bases between the two ends.

The V call is TRBV4-1, the J call TRBJ2-5; the D gene is possibly TRBD2 (7 bases). The CDR3 runs 17 residues. The V gene lost 4 bases and the J gene lost 4 bases, with 22 bases spanning the gap. From germline, CDR1 is MGHRA and CDR2 YSYEKL. The DNA of the CDR3 is TGCGCCAGCAGCCGGACAGCTAGCGGCCGGATGGGAGAGACCCAGTACTTC. It codes for CASSRTASGRMGETQYF.

This clone has a single count. The chain links TRBV6-1 to TRBJ1-5, with 8 bases aligning to TRBD1. The CDR3 is made up of 16 amino acids. CDR1 and CDR2 (germline): MNHNS, SASEGT. V lost 4 bases and J lost 3; bases outside the gene matches: 8. The CDR3 DNA reads as TGTGCCAGCAGTGCCCTCGACAGGGGAATCAATCAGCCCCAGCATTTT. It codes for CASSALDRGINQPQHF.

This clone was found once. The rearrangement joins TRBV6-5 to TRBJ2-7, with TRBD2 matching 8 bases. CDR1 and CDR2 from the germline V gene are MNHEY and SVGAGI. The CDR3 contains 14 residues. V shed 2 bases and J 2 bases; nucleotides not matched to a gene: 2. The CDR3 is CASSYGRGAYEQYF. The CDR3 DNA sequence: TGTGCCAGCAGTTACGGGCGGGGGGCCTACGAGCAGTACTTC.

The rearrangement joins TRBV7-8 to TRBJ2-2, with D tentatively TRBD1 (5 bases). Germline values: CDR1 SGHVS, CDR2 FQNEAQ. The germline V and J ends were trimmed by 6 bases and 3 bases, with 11 bases remaining between them. This CDR3 is 14 amino acids long. CDR3 nucleotides: TGTGCCAGCAGAGGGGCGTATCACACCGGGGAGCTGTTTTTT. Amino acids: CASRGAYHTGELFF.

This clone occurred once. CDR3 protein: CASSPFPSGGTYEQYF. The CDR3 nucleotides read TGTGCCAGTAGCCCCTTTCCCAGCGGGGGAACCTACGAGCAGTACTTC. The chain recombines TRBV19 with TRBJ2-7; 8 bases map to TRBD2. There are 16 residues in the CDR3. Germline lookup yields CDR1 LNHDA and CDR2 SQIVND (reference sequence). The V segment lost 6 bases and the J segment 2 bases; nucleotides outside the gene matches: 12.

This clone was detected only once. The chain joins TRBV9 to TRBJ2-7; 7 bases match TRBD2. This CDR3 has 14 amino acids. J lost 3 bases, V lost 2 bases, and 5 bases had no gene match. Germline V gene sequence: CDR1 SGDLS, CDR2 YYNGEE. The CDR3 DNA reads TGTGCCAGCAGCGTCACCGGGACTATCTACGAGCAGTACTTC. Its translation is CASSVTGTIYEQYF.

The chain joins TRBV4-1 to TRBJ2-5; D remains ambiguous. Trimming removed 4 bases from V and 4 bases from J, with 16 bases in between. The germline CDR1 and CDR2 sequences are MGHRA and YSYEKL. CDR3 length equals 15 residues. The CDR3 nucleotides read TGCGCCAGCAGCCCTGAGAACACTGGCAGAGAGACCCAGTACTTC. Protein sequence: CASSPENTGRETQYF.

This sequence joins TRBV11-2 and TRBJ2-2, with D unresolved. The CDR3 runs to 12 residues. The germline V gene has CDR1 SGHAT and CDR2 FQNNGV. Deletions cut 1 base from V and 6 bases from J, with 3 bases between. This chain's CDR3 is CASSLGSGELFF. As DNA, the CDR3 is TGTGCCAGCAGCTTAGGCTCCGGGGAGCTGTTTTTT.

This clone has a handful of counts. The chain employs TRBV10-3 and TRBJ1-1; the D gene is possibly TRBD1 (6 bases). The ends were cut back, 3 bases at V and 3 bases at J, with 11 bases in the middle. The CDR3 is 14 residues long. Germline loops: CDR1 ENHRY, CDR2 SYGVKD. Here the CDR3 reads CAISDKAGDTEAFF. DNA for the CDR3: TGTGCCATCAGTGACAAAGCAGGGGACACTGAAGCTTTCTTT.

The rearrangement links TRBV4-3 to TRBJ2-5; a possible D gene is TRBD1 (6 bases). Trimming pared 2 bases from V and 2 bases from J, leaving 9 bases between. The CDR3 extends over 14 amino acids. Per germline, CDR1 LGHNA and CDR2 YSLEER. The CDR3 loop is CASSQWTVQETQYF. The CDR3 DNA is TGCGCCAGCAGCCAATGGACAGTTCAAGAGACCCAGTACTTC.

This clone was detected only once. This chain joins TRBV5-4 and TRBJ1-1, with 10 bases aligning to TRBD1. V lost 1 base and J lost 2; bases outside the gene matches: 2. CDR3 length equals 15 residues. The germline V gene encodes CDR1 SGHNT and CDR2 YYREEE (reference sequence). DNA of the CDR3: TGTGCCAGCAGCTTGTGGGACAGGGGAAACACTGAAGCTTTCTTT. Its translation is CASSLWDRGNTEAFF.